What follows are 28 T cell receptor beta chains derived from one specimen sequenced in a study of vaccination effects on CD4 cells after COVID-19. Prior to sequencing, the ViraFEST assay stimulated PBMC with viral peptide pools, which expanded the antigen-specific CD4+ T cells. When less than 13 days of culture had elapsed, CD4+ T cells were isolated. Their SARS-CoV-2 infection, verified by PCR, occurred between March and December 2020. No antigen has been assigned to these receptors. Profiling relied on immunoSEQ multiplex PCR, and the TCRdb table lists in-frame clones only, not all of them. The data contain under 60,000 clones, about 77% of them singletons. This material consisted of CD4+ T cells from PBMCs cultured with HIV peptides, taken before COVID-19 vaccination. Sample subset: HIV-1 Nef peptide pool negative control/reference culture. The receptors were sampled from a human donor who had a prior SARS-CoV-2 infection.

J is TRBJ2-1 and V is TRBV6-6; D gene uncertain. The V gene lost 6 bases and the J gene lost 4 bases, with 19 bases spanning the gap. Per the germline V gene, CDR1 is MNHNY and CDR2 is SVGAGI (reference sequence). This CDR3 spans 16 amino acids. This chain's CDR3 is CASSNPPHMGYNEQFF. CDR3 DNA: TGTGCCAGCAGCAATCCTCCCCACATGGGATACAATGAGCAGTTCTTC.

The chain employs TRBV5-5 and TRBJ2-2; 9 nucleotides align to TRBD2. This CDR3 spans 14 amino acids. Trimming at V came to 9 bases and at J to 0 bases, leaving 3 bases not matched to a gene. CDR1 SGHKS and CDR2 YYEKEE come from the germline V gene (reference sequence). The CDR3 here is CATQRGANTGELFF. Here the CDR3 DNA reads TGTGCCACTCAGCGGGGGGCGAACACCGGGGAGCTGTTTTTT.

The chain is built from TRBV27 and TRBJ1-4; D gene uncertain. From germline, CDR1 is MNHEY and CDR2 SMNVEV (reference sequence). The V end lost 2 bases, the J end lost 7 bases, and 17 bases lay between the germline ends. The CDR3 sequence is 16 residues long. This CDR3 is CASSLEQSIRLEKLFF. The CDR3, as DNA: TGTGCCAGCAGTTTAGAACAATCTATTCGTCTTGAAAAACTGTTTTTT.

This clone turned up a few times. The CDR3 DNA sequence: TGTGCCAGCAGATACCTAAGGGGGGGGCCATACAATGAGCAGTTCTTC. It specifies CASRYLRGGPYNEQFF. V is TRBV6-5 and J is TRBJ2-1; D possibly corresponds to TRBD2 (7 bases). This CDR3 spans 16 amino acids. Trimming left V 6 bases short and J 4 bases short, with 19 bases between. Germline V lookup: CDR1 MNHEY, CDR2 SVGAGI.

The chain employs TRBV3-1 (or the pseudogene TRBV3-2) and TRBJ2-5; 9 positions match TRBD1. Looked up from germline, CDR1 is LGHDT and CDR2 is YNNKEL (reference sequence). The J segment lost 3 bases and the V segment lost 1 base, leaving 6 bases of the junction unmatched. The CDR3 runs 16 residues. CDR3 sequence reads: CASSQVGTGWEETQYF. CDR3 in DNA: TGTGCCAGCAGCCAAGTCGGGACAGGGTGGGAAGAGACCCAGTACTTC.

The V gene is TRBV27, the J gene TRBJ1-1; 9 bases align to TRBD1. Germline lookup yields CDR1 MNHEY and CDR2 SMNVEV (reference sequence). V was pared by 3 bases and J by 2 bases, with 7 bases of the junction left unmatched. The CDR3 extends over 16 amino acids. The CDR3: CASSFDRGRSNTEAFF. CDR3 in DNA: TGTGCCAGCAGTTTTGACAGGGGGAGATCTAACACTGAAGCTTTCTTT.

The rearrangement links TRBV6-4 to TRBJ2-1; D unclear. V lost 0 bases, J lost 8 bases, and 20 bases lay in between. CDR3 length equals 17 residues. Germline V gives CDR1 MRHNA, CDR2 SNTAGT. CDR3 loop: CASSDSSWSERPHEQFF. DNA of the CDR3: TGTGCCAGCAGTGACTCGAGCTGGTCAGAGAGGCCCCATGAGCAGTTCTTC.

CDR3 in DNA: TGTGCCAGCAGCCCAGCTAGCGGGAGGGCCTACGAGCAGTACTTC. Translated, it gives CASSPASGRAYEQYF. The gene calls are TRBV11-2 and TRBJ2-7; 12 bases align to TRBD2. Trimming at V came to 5 bases and at J to 2 bases, leaving 4 bases not matched to a gene. The V gene's germline CDR1 is SGHAT and CDR2 FQNNGV. The CDR3 contains 15 residues.

This chain connects TRBV9 to TRBJ2-2; 10 bases align to TRBD1. Germline V CDR1 and CDR2: SGDLS, YYNGEE. The CDR3 contains 16 residues. V lost 2 bases to trimming and J lost 4 bases; unmatched junction nucleotides: 5. The CDR3 reads CASSVRTGGGTGELFF. The CDR3, as DNA: TGTGCCAGCAGCGTCCGGACAGGGGGTGGCACCGGGGAGCTGTTTTTT.

J is TRBJ1-1 and V is TRBV3-1 (or the pseudogene TRBV3-2); tentative D call: TRBD1 (5 bases). Germline loops: CDR1 LGHDT, CDR2 YNNKEL (reference sequence). Trimming removed 4 bases from V and 6 bases from J, with 12 bases in between. This CDR3 comprises 13 residues. The CDR3 DNA is TGTGCCAGCAGCCGAGAGAGGGGTCCTGAAGCTTTCTTT. It translates to CASSRERGPEAFF.

The CDR3: CASSDSRDNEQFF. CDR3 sequence (DNA): TGTGCCAGCAGTGATTCTAGAGACAATGAGCAGTTCTTC. This chain links TRBV2 with TRBJ2-1; D is undetermined. Germline V CDR1 and CDR2: SNHLY, FYNNEI. V gave up 3 bases and J gave up 5 bases, with 8 bases separating them. CDR3 length equals 13 residues.

This chain links TRBV19 with TRBJ2-1; D ambiguous. The CDR3 runs to 14 residues. The germline gives CDR1 LNHDA, CDR2 SQIVND (reference sequence). Trimming removed 3 bases at V and 13 bases at J, with 19 bases between. Here the CDR3 DNA reads TGTGCCAGTAGTATGGTTGGGGTCCCAAAGTCCCAGTTCTTC. Its translation: CASSMVGVPKSQFF. Based on the CDR3 plus reference TRBV19 and TRBJ2-1, the full variable domain is DGGITQSPKYLFRKEGQNVTLSCEQNLNHDAMYWYRQDPGQGLRLIYYSQIVNDFQKGDIAEGYSVSREKKESFPLTVTSAQKNPTAFYLCASSMVGVPKSQFFGPGTRLTVL.

DNA of the CDR3: TGTGCCAGCAGCCTTAGTCCTACAACAGATACGCAGTATTTT. Residues: CASSLSPTTDTQYF. V is TRBV28 and J is TRBJ2-3; D call uncertain. V lost 6 bases and J lost 3, with 13 bases in between. The CDR3 consists of 14 residues. CDR1 and CDR2 from the germline V gene are MDHEN and SYDVKM.

The rearrangement uses TRBV18 and TRBJ2-5; D remains unclear. The germline gives CDR1 KGHSH, CDR2 LQKENI. Trimming took 1 base from V and 2 from J, leaving 11 bases between them. The CDR3 has 15 residues. This CDR3 reads CASSPQLLPQETQYF. CDR3 in DNA: TGTGCCAGCTCACCACAGCTACTCCCGCAAGAGACCCAGTACTTC.

The rearrangement links TRBV5-1 to TRBJ2-5; D may be TRBD2 (6 bases). Germline V CDR1 and CDR2: SGHRS, YFSETQ. Trimming removed 2 bases from V and 5 bases from J, with 13 bases in between. The CDR3 is 14 residues long. The CDR3 is CASSFMGRGETQYF. CDR3 DNA: TGCGCCAGCAGCTTTATGGGCCGGGGGGAGACCCAGTACTTC.

The genes are TRBV19 and TRBJ1-2; TRBD1 matches at 8 bases. There are 14 residues in the CDR3. V shed 1 base, J shed 5 bases, and the junction held 3 bases outside the gene matches. Germline V CDR1 and CDR2: LNHDA, SQIVND (reference sequence). Written as DNA, the CDR3 is TGTGCCAGTAGTATAGTAGGACAGGGTTATGGCTACACCTTC. Its protein is CASSIVGQGYGYTF.

This rearrangement joins TRBV5-1 to TRBJ1-2; D uncertain. Per the germline V gene, CDR1 is SGHRS and CDR2 is YFSETQ. Trimming cost V 0 bases and J 6 bases, with 12 bases left between them. The CDR3 contains 14 residues. The CDR3 DNA reads as TGCGCCAGCAGCTTGGCAGGACGGGCTGATGGCTACACCTTC. This sequence encodes CASSLAGRADGYTF.

The sample holds a few counts of this clone. This chain joins TRBV2 and TRBJ2-7; D is possibly TRBD2 (7 bases). Trimming took 7 bases from V and 4 from J, leaving 14 bases between them. Germline loops: CDR1 SNHLY, CDR2 FYNNEI. The CDR3 consists of 13 residues. The CDR3 loop reads CASKGGLRYEQYF. DNA for the CDR3: TGTGCCAGCAAGGGGGGGCTCCGGTACGAGCAGTACTTC.

The genes are TRBV6-2 or TRBV6-3 and TRBJ2-5; 8 bases are shared with TRBD1. Germline loops: CDR1 MNHEY, CDR2 SVGEGT. V gave up 0 bases and J gave up 5 bases; unmatched junction bases: 2. The CDR3 spans 14 residues. The CDR3: CASSYSYRGETQYF. In DNA, the CDR3 is TGTGCCAGCAGTTACTCGTACAGGGGGGAGACCCAGTACTTC.

This clone was seen a single time. The rearrangement joins TRBV7-6 to TRBJ2-1; tentative D call: TRBD1 (6 bases). The V end was cut by 1 base, the J end by 7 bases, with 11 bases between. The V gene's germline CDR1 is SGHVS and CDR2 FNYEAQ. The CDR3 contains 14 residues. CDR3 DNA: TGTGCCAGCAGCTTAGTAACAGGGAAGAATGAGCAGTTCTTC. Residues: CASSLVTGKNEQFF.

The chain uses TRBV30 and TRBJ1-1; TRBD1 might be the D (5 bases). This CDR3 region has 15 residues. Germline lookup yields CDR1 GTSNPN and CDR2 SVGIG (reference sequence). Trimming cost V 3 bases and J 4 bases, with 18 bases left between them. The CDR3 here is CAWSRDQGPGTEAFF. CDR3 coding DNA: TGTGCCTGGAGCCGGGACCAGGGCCCGGGCACTGAAGCTTTCTTT.

The chain joins TRBV6-5 to TRBJ1-6, with D unclear. Per the germline V gene, CDR1 is MNHEY and CDR2 is SVGAGI. V was cut by 6 bases and J by 8 bases, with 8 bases left in between. This CDR3 has 12 residues. CDR3 amino acids: CASSTADSPLHF. The CDR3 DNA reads TGTGCCAGCAGCACGGCGGATTCACCCCTCCACTTT.

The chain joins TRBV5-5 to TRBJ2-5, with D possibly matching TRBD2 (5 bases). The CDR3 has 14 amino acids. The ends were cut back, 7 bases at V and 5 bases at J, with 18 bases in the middle. Germline CDR1 is SGHKS and CDR2 is YYEKEE (reference sequence). The CDR3 DNA reads as TGTGCCAGCGGAAACTCGGCCCGGAGGGAGACCCAGTACTTC. Translation gives CASGNSARRETQYF.

This chain links TRBV5-1 with TRBJ1-2; D gene unclear. CDR1 and CDR2 (germline): SGHRS, YFSETQ. The length of the CDR3 is 15 residues. Trimming cost V 0 bases and J 4 bases, with 13 bases left between them. The CDR3 protein is CASSLDLVTSYGYTF. The CDR3 nucleotides are TGCGCCAGCAGCTTGGATCTGGTAACCTCCTATGGCTACACCTTC.

The J gene is TRBJ2-2, the V gene TRBV7-3; TRBD1 matches 8 bases. CDR3 length: 16 residues. J gave up 1 base and V 6 bases, and 7 bases lay outside the gene matches. CDR1 SGHTA and CDR2 FQGTGA come from the germline V gene. Here the CDR3 reads CASSLVGTGNTGELFF. The CDR3 DNA is TGTGCCAGCAGTCTCGTCGGGACAGGGAACACCGGGGAGCTGTTTTTT.

The rearrangement uses TRBV4-2 and TRBJ2-7; the D gene is possibly TRBD1 (6 bases). The CDR3 is 15 amino acids. Germline CDR1 reads LGHNA; CDR2 reads YNFKEQ. V shed 0 bases and J shed 4 bases, with 13 bases lying between them. The CDR3 spells CASSQEGRQAYEQYF. CDR3 sequence (DNA): TGTGCCAGCAGCCAAGAGGGAAGACAGGCGTACGAGCAGTACTTC.

The CDR3 DNA reads TGTGCCAGCAGCCAAGGGGACAGGGATACCGGGGAGCTGTTTTTT. Residues: CASSQGDRDTGELFF. V and J are TRBV4-2 and TRBJ2-2; 9 bases agree with TRBD1. J gave up 5 bases and V 1 base, and 2 bases lay outside the gene matches. The CDR3 sequence is 15 residues long. In germline, CDR1 is LGHNA, CDR2 YNFKEQ.

This clone showed up just a few times. The chain links TRBV5-4 to TRBJ2-3, with 11 positions matching TRBD2. Germline assignment: CDR1 SGHNT and CDR2 YYREEE (reference sequence). The CDR3 is 16 amino acids. V was clipped by 4 bases and J by 2 bases; unmatched bases: 6. The CDR3 loop is CASSTHSGGATDTQYF. CDR3 bases: TGTGCCAGCAGCACCCATAGCGGGGGGGCCACAGATACGCAGTATTTT.